The clone carrying this T cell receptor beta chain was seen once. Its specificity is not known. Germline-derived CDR1 and CDR2 are MNHEY and SVGAGI. This CDR3 region has 15 residues. Trimming pared 6 bases from V and 1 base from J, leaving 13 bases between. This entry is derived from a study of T cell responses to AZD1222 COVID-19 vaccine. Points from the study as a whole: Sampling that yielded the repertoires occurred only after the peak T cell response. Donors were mostly white British, more females; clonal diversity possibly underestimated. Vaccine-associated CD4 TCRs spanned spike, dominant at 160-218 and 743-854.

Profiling relied on immunoSEQ multiplex PCR, and the TCRdb table lists in-frame clones only, not all of them. The repertoire holds about 84,000 clones, with approximately 86% as singletons. The sample in question was peripheral blood, obtained 28 days after the second AZD1222 dose. This TCR came from an adult who received the AZD1222 COVID-19 vaccine. The chain has TRBV6-5 and TRBJ2-4; tentatively, D is TRBD1 (7 bases). The DNA for the CDR3 is TGTGCCAGCAGCCTGACAGGGAGGGCCAAAAACATTCAGTACTTC. Translating it yields CASSLTGRAKNIQYF.